This T cell receptor (beta chain) was retrieved from a study of blood T cell repertoires in COVID-19. Profiling relied on immunoSEQ multiplex PCR, and the TCRdb table lists in-frame clones only, not all of them. Of over 300,000 clones in the sample, about 89% were seen once. This CDR3 region has 10 residues. The germline V gene encodes CDR1 SNHLY and CDR2 FYNNEI. V gave up 10 bases and J gave up 5 bases, with 6 bases separating them. The material sequenced was PBMCs or T cells enriched from blood (not recorded which). The chain is built from TRBV2 and TRBJ2-1; maybe TRBD2 (5 bases). This TCR came from a middle-aged woman who had recovered from COVID-19. CDR3 protein: CAIGDNEQFF. CDR3 nucleotide sequence: TGTGCCATCGGGGACAATGAGCAGTTCTTC.